These 3 T cell receptor beta chains came from one sample sequenced in a study of control samples from healthy donors and cancer patients. The protocol was immunoSEQ multiplex PCR, while the TCRdb copy is restricted to in-frame clones and leaves out a portion. The data hold 100,000 to 150,000 clones, with 92% observed a single time. The sequenced material came from blood. The source is a woman aged 50 to 65 in good health.

The chain has TRBV7-9 and TRBJ1-4, with D unresolved. Between the trimmed V and J ends, which lost 8 bases and 8 bases, there was a span of 21 bases. CDR1 is SEHNR, CDR2 FQNEAQ, per germline (reference sequence). The CDR3 covers 15 residues. Here the CDR3 DNA reads TGTGCCAGCTCCATATATTCTCACCGGGAAGAAAAACTGTTTTTT. Protein product: CASSIYSHREEKLFF.

J is TRBJ1-1 and V is TRBV9; maybe TRBD1 (6 bases). Per germline, CDR1 SGDLS and CDR2 YYNGEE. This CDR3 has 16 residues. V dropped 0 bases and J dropped 1 base, with 13 bases sitting between them. The CDR3 DNA reads as TGTGCCAGCAGCGTAGCTACCGGGACAAGGAACACTGAAGCTTTCTTT. This gives the protein CASSVATGTRNTEAFF.

This chain links TRBV2 with TRBJ1-5; D remains unclear. The V gene's germline CDR1 is SNHLY and CDR2 FYNNEI. The CDR3 covers 15 residues. Trimming left V 3 bases short and J 2 bases short, with 11 bases between. CDR3 coding DNA: TGTGCCAGCAGTGAGACCGGGTTCGGCAATCAGCCCCAGCATTTT. Translation: CASSETGFGNQPQHF. The full variable domain, completed using reference TRBV2 and TRBJ1-5, is EPEVTQTPSHQVTQMGQEVILRCVPISNHLYFYWYRQILGQKVEFLVSFYNNEISEKSEIFDDQFSVERPDGSNFTLKIRSTKLEDSAMYFCASSETGFGNQPQHFGDGTRLSIL.